This TCR beta chain comes out of a study of technical replicates of blood from a handful of donors. Data came from immunoSEQ multiplex PCR; TCRdb stores just in-frame clones and leaves some out. This sample yields 65,000 to 85,000 clones, of which approximately 94% are seen a single time; approximately 0.4% belongs to the top ten. Trimming removed 0 bases from V and 7 bases from J, with 11 bases in between. CDR1 and CDR2 from the germline V gene are SGDLS and YYNGEE. The CDR3 has 14 amino acids. Sequenced material: T cells isolated from PBMCs. This clonotype originated in a human donor in good health. This chain uses TRBV9 with TRBJ2-1, with D maybe TRBD1 (6 bases). The CDR3 DNA follows: TGTGCCAGCAGCGTAGAGGGGGTAAGGAATGAGCAGTTCTTC. Encoded protein: CASSVEGVRNEQFF.